Following are 28 T cell receptor beta chains from one sample sequenced in a study of OX40 agonist ivuxolimab in advanced cancers. Produced via immunoSEQ multiplex PCR; TCRdb's table is partial and in-frame only. The sample contains tens of thousands of clones, about 88% of which appear only once. The sequencing used CD4+ or CD8+ T cells sorted from blood, collected in a trial of the OX40 agonist ivuxolimab. The source of these receptors is an adult with an advanced solid tumor such as melanoma, head and neck, liver or kidney cancer.

A remark on this clone: Relative to the germline gene, one junction end is altered; a read error may explain this. This specimen includes other DNA sequences encoding the same CDR3. As DNA, the CDR3 is TGCGCCAGCAGCCAGGATTTCGGTAACCGGGGCTTAATATTC. Its translation: CASSQDFGNRGLIF. V is TRBV4-3 and J is TRBJ1-4; D perhaps matches TRBD1 (5 bases). CDR1 and CDR2 from the germline V gene are LGHNA and YSLEER. There are 14 residues in the CDR3.

V usage is TRBV6-5 and J usage is TRBJ1-1; TRBD1 might be the D (6 bases). The germline V and J ends were trimmed by 5 bases and 4 bases, with 11 bases remaining between them. Per germline, CDR1 MNHEY and CDR2 SVGAGI. The length of the CDR3 is 13 residues. The CDR3 region has the DNA TGTGCCAGCAGTAATCCAGGGGCCACTGAAGCTTTCTTT. This sequence encodes CASSNPGATEAFF.

This clone was detected only once. This rearrangement joins TRBV19 to TRBJ2-7; D ambiguous. Looked up from germline, CDR1 is LNHDA and CDR2 is SQIVND (reference sequence). Trimming removed 8 bases from V and 3 bases from J, with 11 bases in between. The length of the CDR3 is 12 residues. The CDR3 spells CASSDAYYEQYF. CDR3 sequence (DNA): TGTGCCAGTTCTGATGCGTACTACGAGCAGTACTTC.

The J gene is TRBJ1-2, the V gene TRBV5-5; tentatively, D is TRBD1 (5 bases). CDR1 is SGHKS and CDR2 is YYEKEE in the germline V gene (reference sequence). CDR3 size: 16 residues. Trimming stripped 0 bases from V and 4 bases from J, with 16 bases between. CDR3 region: CASSLERQRYAYGYTF. CDR3 nucleotides: TGTGCCAGCAGCTTGGAACGACAGCGCTACGCCTATGGCTACACCTTC.

The CDR3 sequence is CASSPPGGREQFF. The CDR3, as DNA: TGTGCCAGCTCACCACCGGGGGGGCGTGAGCAGTTCTTC. J is TRBJ2-1 and V is TRBV18, with TRBD2 as a possible D gene (7 bases). This CDR3 has 13 amino acids. Per the germline V gene, CDR1 is KGHSH and CDR2 is LQKENI. Trimming took off 0 bases at V and 9 bases at J, with 9 bases between the two ends.

CDR3 DNA sequence: TGTGCCAGCAGTGTTAGTGGGCAACCCCCAGATACGCAGTATTTT. Amino acid sequence: CASSVSGQPPDTQYF. The chain recombines TRBV2 with TRBJ2-3; D ambiguous. CDR3 length: 15 amino acids. V lost 4 bases and J 4 bases, leaving 15 bases between the germline ends. Germline CDR1 SNHLY, CDR2 FYNNEI.

The V gene is TRBV5-1, the J gene TRBJ2-1; TRBD1 might be the D (5 bases). Germline CDR1 reads SGHRS; CDR2 reads YFSETQ. The ends were cut back, 2 bases at V and 0 bases at J, with 9 bases in the middle. The CDR3 has 15 amino acids. CDR3 sequence reads: CASSFDSSSYNEQFF. DNA of the CDR3: TGCGCCAGCAGCTTCGACAGTAGCTCCTACAATGAGCAGTTCTTC.

V is TRBV28 and J is TRBJ1-1, with TRBD1 as a possible D gene (5 bases). Germline CDR1 and CDR2: MDHEN and SYDVKM. The CDR3 totals 16 residues. V lost 5 bases, J lost 4 bases, and 20 bases lay in between. CDR3 in DNA: TGTGCCAGCAGTGCCAGCAAATGGGACCAGGCCACTGAAGCTTTCTTT. Amino acid sequence: CASSASKWDQATEAFF.

The rearrangement links TRBV25-1 to TRBJ2-6; perhaps TRBD2 as D (7 bases). The CDR3 is 17 amino acids. CDR1 is MGHDK and CDR2 is SYGVNS in the germline V gene. Trimming left V 5 bases short and J 0 bases short, with 14 bases between. The CDR3 loop is CASSKRGRDSGANVLTF. The CDR3 DNA follows: TGTGCCAGCAGTAAAAGGGGGAGGGACTCTGGGGCCAACGTCCTGACTTTC.

The chain recombines TRBV11-2 with TRBJ2-7; 7 nucleotides agree with TRBD1. The CDR3 is 12 amino acids. V lost 7 bases and J lost 6; bases outside the gene matches: 6. CDR1 is SGHAT and CDR2 is FQNNGV in the germline V gene. The DNA for the CDR3 is TGTGCCAGCAACCAACAGGGGAGCGAGCAGTACTTC. Its protein is CASNQQGSEQYF. Full variable domain (remainder filled in from reference TRBV11-2 and TRBJ2-7): EAGVAQSPRYKIIEKRQSVAFWCNPISGHATLYWYQQILGQGPKLLIQFQNNGVVDDSQLPKDRFSAERLKGVDSTLKIQPAKLEDSAVYLCASNQQGSEQYFGPGTRLTVT.

The V gene is TRBV9, the J gene TRBJ2-3; the match to TRBD2 covers 12 bases. Germline CDR1 is SGDLS and CDR2 is YYNGEE. V gave up 3 bases and J gave up 1 base; unmatched junction bases: 3. The CDR3 is made up of 16 amino acids. CDR3 DNA: TGTGCCAGCAGCGCACGGACTAGCGGGGGCACAGATACGCAGTATTTT. Translation gives CASSARTSGGTDTQYF.

CDR3 loop: CASSRVEHTDTQYF. CDR3 in DNA: TGTGCCAGTTCGCGGGTAGAGCACACAGATACGCAGTATTTT. V and J are TRBV19 and TRBJ2-3, with TRBD2 as a possible D gene (5 bases). The V and J ends lost 8 bases and 2 bases respectively, with 14 bases between them. The CDR3 runs 14 residues. Germline lookup yields CDR1 LNHDA and CDR2 SQIVND (reference sequence).

V gene TRBV10-1 combines with J gene TRBJ2-1; no reliable D call. Trimming took off 6 bases at V and 7 bases at J, with 7 bases between the two ends. The CDR3 has 11 residues. Germline CDR1 is WNHNN and CDR2 is SYGVQD (reference sequence). The CDR3 DNA reads as TGCGCCAGCAGGAAGGGTAATGAGCAGTTCTTC. This codes for CASRKGNEQFF.

The chain links TRBV6-1 to TRBJ2-5; 9 nucleotides line up with TRBD1. Per germline, CDR1 MNHNS and CDR2 SASEGT. This CDR3 comprises 15 residues. The V segment lost 8 bases and the J segment 1 base; nucleotides outside the gene matches: 8. The CDR3 spells CASGSQGAIQETQYF. The CDR3 DNA sequence: TGTGCCAGCGGTTCACAGGGGGCGATCCAAGAGACCCAGTACTTC.

This rearrangement joins TRBV10-2 to TRBJ2-3; 16 positions agree with TRBD2. The CDR3 is 17 residues long. Per germline, CDR1 WSHSY and CDR2 SAAADI. Germline trimming cut 7 bases from V and 3 bases from J; bases unmatched to any gene: 7. In DNA, the CDR3 is TGCGCCAGCAATTCGCTGGGACTAGCGGGGGGGACAGATACGCAGTATTTT. Protein sequence: CASNSLGLAGGTDTQYF.

V is TRBV30 and J is TRBJ2-5; 14 positions agree with TRBD2. With 2 bases clipped from V and 1 base from J, the junction kept 3 bases outside the gene matches. In germline, CDR1 is GTSNPN, CDR2 SVGIG (reference sequence). The CDR3 consists of 16 residues. Written as DNA, the CDR3 is TGTGCCTGGAGTTGGGGACTAGCGGGGGTCCAAGAGACCCAGTACTTC. Translating gives CAWSWGLAGVQETQYF.

CDR3 DNA sequence: TGCGCCAGCAGCTCGGGGACAGGGGAATATGGCTACACCTTC. Translation: CASSSGTGEYGYTF. This rearrangement joins TRBV5-1 to TRBJ1-2; 10 nucleotides agree with TRBD1. In germline, CDR1 is SGHRS, CDR2 YFSETQ. The trim removed 3 bases at V and 5 bases at J, leaving 4 bases unmatched. This CDR3 contains 14 residues.

The rearrangement uses TRBV6-1 and TRBJ2-3; 13 bases align to TRBD2. Germline V gene lookup returns CDR1 MNHNS and CDR2 SASEGT. J gave up 2 bases and V 6 bases, and 2 bases lay outside the gene matches. This CDR3 contains 15 residues. CDR3 DNA: TGTGCCAGCAGGGGGACTAGCGGGACCACAGATACGCAGTATTTT. It codes for CASRGTSGTTDTQYF.

Concerning this clone: The junction departs from the called germline gene at one end, perhaps through a read error. The gene calls are TRBV5-1 and TRBJ2-7; TRBD1 matches at 10 bases. CDR1 and CDR2 from the germline V gene are SGHRS and YFSETQ. The CDR3 covers 16 residues. Written as DNA, the CDR3 is TGCGCCAGCCGCTTAACGACAGGGGGCAGTGCCTACGAGCAGTACTTC. This codes for CASRLTTGGSAYEQYF.

V gene TRBV7-2 combines with J gene TRBJ2-2; 7 bases are a match to TRBD1. The CDR3 sequence is 15 residues long. Looked up from germline, CDR1 is SGHTA and CDR2 is FQGNSA. V was pared by 4 bases and J by 7 bases, with 9 bases of the junction left unmatched. This CDR3 reads CASSWTAGGGGELFF. The CDR3 nucleotides are TGTGCCAGCAGCTGGACGGCAGGGGGTGGCGGGGAGCTGTTTTTT.

This sequence joins TRBV7-2 and TRBJ2-3; 7 bases map to TRBD2. The V and J ends lost 6 bases and 2 bases, in that order; junction bases with no gene match: 8. CDR3 length: 15 residues. From germline, CDR1 is SGHTA and CDR2 FQGNSA. The CDR3 sequence: CASSTQGGPTDTQYF. The CDR3 DNA reads TGTGCCAGCAGTACCCAGGGAGGGCCCACAGATACGCAGTATTTT. The entire variable domain, with the rest obtained from reference TRBV7-2 and TRBJ2-3, is as follows: GAGVSQSPSNKVTEKGKDVELRCDPISGHTALYWYRQSLGQGLEFLIYFQGNSAPDKSGLPSDRFSAERTGGSVSTLTIQRTQQEDSAVYLCASSTQGGPTDTQYFGPGTRLTVL.

The chain uses TRBV7-8 and TRBJ2-5, with D hard to call. The CDR3 is made up of 14 amino acids. Germline lookup yields CDR1 SGHVS and CDR2 FQNEAQ. Trimming stripped 1 base from V and 4 bases from J, with 10 bases between. The CDR3 loop reads CASSLGSRVETQYF. The CDR3 nucleotides are TGTGCCAGCAGCTTAGGGTCTAGAGTAGAGACCCAGTACTTC. The whole variable domain, remainder taken from reference TRBV7-8 and TRBJ2-5, is GAGVSQSPRYKVAKRGQDVALRCDPISGHVSLFWYQQALGQGPEFLTYFQNEAQLDKSGLPSDRFFAERPEGSVSTLKIQRTQQEDSAVYLCASSLGSRVETQYFGPGTRLLVL.

The CDR3 DNA reads TGTGCCAGCTCTATACAGGGGGCGTTCCCTCCCGAGGAAGCTTTCTTT. It translates to CASSIQGAFPPEEAFF. The gene calls are TRBV18 and TRBJ1-1, with 9 bases fitting TRBD1. The CDR3 consists of 16 residues. Unmatched junction bases numbered 16, after V lost 6 bases and J lost 8 bases. CDR1 is KGHSH, CDR2 LQKENI, per germline.

The chain couples TRBV7-2 to TRBJ2-1; possible D gene TRBD1, 5 bases. In germline, CDR1 is SGHTA, CDR2 FQGNSA. The V end lost 5 bases, the J end lost 10 bases, and 18 bases lay between the germline ends. This CDR3 spans 14 amino acids. The CDR3, as DNA: TGTGCCAGCAGCCCTGACATGGAAAGGGGAGAGCAGTTCTTC. It yields the protein CASSPDMERGEQFF.

The chain employs TRBV5-8 and TRBJ1-3; TRBD1 is a possible D gene (5 bases). V lost 4 bases and J lost 0, with 14 bases in between. Germline CDR1 reads SGHTS; CDR2 reads YDEGEE. The CDR3 extends over 16 amino acids. The CDR3, as DNA: TGTGCCAGCAGCGTTGCCAGACAGAACTCTGGAAACACCATATATTTT. Amino acid sequence: CASSVARQNSGNTIYF. The full variable domain, its missing parts supplied by reference TRBV5-8 and TRBJ1-3, is EAGVTQSPTHLIKTRGQQATLRCSPISGHTSVYWYQQALGLGLQFLLWYDEGEERNRGNFPPRFSGRQFPNYSSELNVNALELEDSALYLCASSVARQNSGNTIYFGEGSWLTVV.

The gene calls are TRBV19 and TRBJ1-1; unclear D gene. The CDR3 runs 13 residues. The germline V gene encodes CDR1 LNHDA and CDR2 SQIVND (reference sequence). Trimming removed 6 bases at V and 1 base at J, with 9 bases between. CDR3 sequence reads: CASSVGRNTEAFF. For the CDR3, the DNA is TGTGCCAGTAGCGTCGGTAGGAACACTGAAGCTTTCTTT.

This chain links TRBV30 with TRBJ1-5; D is ambiguous. Trimming left V 1 base short and J 3 bases short, with 7 bases between. The CDR3 has 13 amino acids. Germline values: CDR1 GTSNPN, CDR2 SVGIG (reference sequence). This CDR3 reads CAWSGQHNQPQHF. CDR3 coding DNA: TGTGCCTGGAGTGGGCAGCACAATCAGCCCCAGCATTTT.

The V call is TRBV6-1, the J call TRBJ1-1; D not resolved. V lost 8 bases to trimming and J lost 1 base, with 11 bases between them. Germline CDR1 MNHNS, CDR2 SASEGT. This CDR3 spans 13 amino acids. The CDR3 loop is CASGPQKNTEAFF. For the CDR3, the DNA is TGTGCCAGCGGACCACAGAAGAACACTGAAGCTTTCTTT.